Following are 21 T cell receptor beta chains from one sample sequenced in a study of OX40 agonist ivuxolimab in advanced cancers. Sequenced by immunoSEQ multiplex PCR; TCRdb stores in-frame clones only, minus some. The sample consists of roughly 13,000 clones, roughly 92% of them appearing once. Specimen: CD4+ or CD8+ T cells sorted from blood, collected in a trial of the OX40 agonist ivuxolimab. These receptor sequences come from an adult with an advanced solid tumor such as melanoma, head and neck, liver or kidney cancer.

V gene TRBV6-4 combines with J gene TRBJ2-7; the D gene could be TRBD1 or TRBD2 (6 bases each). V was pared by 3 bases and J by 3 bases, with 15 bases between. From germline, CDR1 is MRHNA and CDR2 SNTAGT. This CDR3 contains 15 residues. The CDR3 region is CASSEGYREVYEQYF. The DNA for the CDR3 is TGTGCCAGCAGTGAGGGATACAGGGAGGTCTACGAGCAGTACTTC.

The chain recombines TRBV4-1 with TRBJ2-7; D may match TRBD1 or TRBD2 (6 bases each). This CDR3 spans 15 amino acids. From germline, CDR1 is MGHRA and CDR2 YSYEKL. The V and J ends lost 7 bases and 6 bases respectively, with 22 bases between them. The CDR3 sequence: CASKSPGASMGEQYF. CDR3 nucleotides: TGCGCCAGCAAGTCTCCGGGGGCCTCTATGGGCGAGCAGTACTTC.

The gene calls are TRBV29-1 and TRBJ1-2, with a tentative D call TRBD1 (5 bases). The V and J ends lost 7 bases and 2 bases respectively, with 23 bases between them. Per germline, CDR1 SQVTM and CDR2 ANQGSEA. The CDR3 is 16 amino acids. CDR3 loop: CSGTEPGTYPNYGYTF. CDR3 nucleotides: TGCAGCGGGACGGAACCCGGGACTTACCCGAACTATGGCTACACCTTC.

V and J are TRBV9 and TRBJ2-3; D gene ambiguous. The CDR3 covers 14 residues. Trimming pared 4 bases from V and 1 base from J, leaving 10 bases between. CDR1 is SGDLS, CDR2 YYNGEE, per germline. CDR3 DNA sequence: TGTGCCAGCAGCTCCCGGACGCGCACAGATACGCAGTATTTT. It is translated as CASSSRTRTDTQYF.

The rearrangement uses TRBV28 and TRBJ2-1, with D perhaps TRBD2 (5 bases). V was trimmed by 5 bases and J by 6 bases, leaving 11 bases between them. CDR1 is MDHEN and CDR2 is SYDVKM in the germline V gene. This CDR3 has 13 amino acids. CDR3 in DNA: TGTGCCAGCAGTGCGGGCCTCAGCAATGAGCAGTTCTTC. It encodes CASSAGLSNEQFF.

The rearrangement links TRBV4-1 to TRBJ1-1; D unclear. The CDR3 has 15 residues. Germline-derived CDR1 and CDR2 are MGHRA and YSYEKL. V was cut by 1 base and J by 0 bases, with 9 bases left in between. The CDR3 sequence: CASSQVQAMNTEAFF. CDR3 DNA sequence: TGCGCCAGCAGCCAAGTGCAGGCCATGAACACTGAAGCTTTCTTT.

CDR3: CATSGRTMGTSGTDTQYF. In nucleotides, the CDR3 is TGTGCCACCAGCGGAAGGACGATGGGTACCAGCGGCACAGATACGCAGTATTTT. The chain uses TRBV15 and TRBJ2-3; D unresolved. There are 18 residues in the CDR3. Germline assignment: CDR1 LNHNV and CDR2 YYDKDF (reference sequence). Trimming removed 5 bases from V and 1 base from J, with 22 bases in between.

The chain carries TRBV28 and TRBJ2-7; the D call may be TRBD1 or TRBD2 (7 bases each). Between the trimmed V and J ends, which lost 6 bases and 0 bases, there was a span of 18 bases. Germline-derived CDR1 and CDR2 are MDHEN and SYDVKM. The CDR3 is 16 amino acids. The chain's CDR3 is CASSQRQGGSSYEQYF. CDR3 bases: TGTGCCAGCAGCCAGCGACAGGGAGGGAGCTCCTACGAGCAGTACTTC.

The rearrangement uses TRBV14 and TRBJ2-7; D is ambiguous. In germline, CDR1 is SGHDN, CDR2 FVKESK. The CDR3 loop spans 14 amino acids. Trimming pared 4 bases from V and 0 bases from J, leaving 10 bases between. The CDR3 is CASSLLFGSYEQYF. CDR3 bases: TGTGCCAGCAGCCTTCTTTTTGGCTCCTACGAGCAGTACTTC.

The V gene is TRBV5-5, the J gene TRBJ2-5; D perhaps matches TRBD1 (6 bases). Germline values: CDR1 SGHKS, CDR2 YYEKEE (reference sequence). V was clipped by 0 bases and J by 5 bases, with 14 bases between them. The CDR3 runs 15 residues. DNA of the CDR3: TGTGCCAGCAGCTTGGACAGGGCGCAAAGGGAGACCCAGTACTTC. Its protein product is CASSLDRAQRETQYF. Combining the CDR3 with reference TRBV5-5 and TRBJ2-5 gives the whole variable domain DAGVTQSPTHLIKTRGQQVTLRCSPISGHKSVSWYQQVLGQGPQFIFQYYEKEERGRGNFPDRFSARQFPNYSSELNVNALLLGDSALYLCASSLDRAQRETQYFGPGTRLLVL.

CDR3 protein: CASSLDRGNHYGYTF. The CDR3 coding sequence is TGCGCCAGCAGCTTAGACAGGGGGAATCACTATGGCTACACCTTC. The chain combines TRBV5-1 with TRBJ1-2; the match to TRBD1 covers 9 bases. The CDR3 runs 15 residues. Germline CDR1 reads SGHRS; CDR2 reads YFSETQ. Losses at the gene ends were 2 bases for V and 3 bases for J; bases not matched to a gene: 5.

V usage is TRBV5-5 and J usage is TRBJ1-2; the match to TRBD1 covers 7 bases. V shed 4 bases, J shed 4 bases, and the junction held 1 base outside the gene matches. CDR1 is SGHKS and CDR2 is YYEKEE in the germline V gene (reference sequence). The CDR3 is 12 amino acids. CDR3 sequence: CASSRDSYGYTF. Written as DNA, the CDR3 is TGTGCCAGCAGCCGGGACAGCTATGGCTACACCTTC.

The chain links TRBV2 to TRBJ2-2; perhaps TRBD1 as D (5 bases). CDR1 and CDR2 (germline): SNHLY, FYNNEI. The CDR3 covers 13 residues. V was shortened by 7 bases and J by 3 bases, with 9 bases between the two germline ends. CDR3 DNA sequence: TGTGCCAGCAAGGGGCGGTACACCGGGGAGCTGTTTTTT. This encodes CASKGRYTGELFF.

V and J are TRBV19 and TRBJ1-5; D remains ambiguous. Trimming took 6 bases from V and 0 from J, leaving 12 bases between them. The CDR3 loop spans 15 amino acids. Germline CDR1 LNHDA, CDR2 SQIVND (reference sequence). The CDR3 DNA sequence: TGTGCCAGTAGCCCGACACACTATAGCAATCAGCCCCAGCATTTT. Translating gives CASSPTHYSNQPQHF.

This rearrangement joins TRBV6-5 to TRBJ1-1; D is perhaps TRBD1 (5 bases). From germline, CDR1 is MNHEY and CDR2 SVGAGI. V shed 2 bases and J shed 7 bases, with 11 bases lying between them. The CDR3 is 13 residues long. CDR3 nucleotides: TGTGCCAGCAGTTACAGGGGCTGGGATGAAGCTTTCTTT. This sequence encodes CASSYRGWDEAFF.

The chain recombines TRBV6-5 with TRBJ1-1; D gene ambiguous. The V gene's germline CDR1 is MNHEY and CDR2 SVGAGI. Trimming cost V 8 bases and J 4 bases, with 11 bases left between them. The CDR3 spans 12 residues. The CDR3 loop is CASVLRGTEAFF. The CDR3 DNA follows: TGTGCCAGCGTTCTCAGAGGCACTGAAGCTTTCTTT.

The table lists this clone with a few counts. The chain recombines TRBV10-1 with TRBJ1-1, with D possibly matching TRBD1 (6 bases). Per germline, CDR1 WNHNN and CDR2 SYGVQD (reference sequence). This CDR3 has 13 residues. With 5 bases removed from V and 1 base from J, the gap between germline ends came to 8 bases. CDR3 sequence (DNA): TGCGCCAGCAGTCTGGGACAGAACACTGAAGCTTTCTTT. It codes for CASSLGQNTEAFF.

The chain employs TRBV6-6 and TRBJ1-1, with D maybe TRBD1 (6 bases). CDR1 and CDR2 (germline): MNHNY, SVGAGI (reference sequence). V lost 2 bases to trimming and J lost 6 bases, with 13 bases between them. The CDR3 consists of 14 residues. CDR3 residues: CASSYGSGGSEAFF. CDR3 DNA sequence: TGTGCCAGCAGTTACGGGTCGGGGGGCTCTGAAGCTTTCTTT.

The chain carries TRBV5-4 and TRBJ2-1; D uncertain. V was pared by 6 bases and J by 0 bases, with 13 bases between. The CDR3 is 15 amino acids. Germline CDR1 and CDR2: SGHNT and YYREEE (reference sequence). Here the CDR3 reads CASNESHSSYNEQFF. DNA of the CDR3: TGTGCCAGCAACGAAAGTCATAGCTCCTACAATGAGCAGTTCTTC.

This chain uses TRBV28 with TRBJ1-1, with TRBD1 as a possible D gene (5 bases). Germline V gene lookup returns CDR1 MDHEN and CDR2 SYDVKM. The V end was cut by 6 bases, the J end by 5 bases, with 16 bases between. The CDR3 consists of 14 residues. In nucleotides, the CDR3 is TGTGCCAGCAGCCTATGGGGGGGTCGGACTGAAGCTTTCTTT. Amino acid sequence: CASSLWGGRTEAFF.

The chain links TRBV13 to TRBJ2-1; 9 nucleotides align to TRBD1. V trimming: 0 bases; J trimming: 12 bases; junction bases outside the gene matches: 6. Germline lookup yields CDR1 PRHDT and CDR2 FYEKMQ (reference sequence). The CDR3 spans 14 residues. Here the CDR3 reads CASSLGQGARGQFF. The DNA of the CDR3 is TGTGCCAGCAGCTTAGGACAGGGGGCCCGGGGGCAGTTCTTC.